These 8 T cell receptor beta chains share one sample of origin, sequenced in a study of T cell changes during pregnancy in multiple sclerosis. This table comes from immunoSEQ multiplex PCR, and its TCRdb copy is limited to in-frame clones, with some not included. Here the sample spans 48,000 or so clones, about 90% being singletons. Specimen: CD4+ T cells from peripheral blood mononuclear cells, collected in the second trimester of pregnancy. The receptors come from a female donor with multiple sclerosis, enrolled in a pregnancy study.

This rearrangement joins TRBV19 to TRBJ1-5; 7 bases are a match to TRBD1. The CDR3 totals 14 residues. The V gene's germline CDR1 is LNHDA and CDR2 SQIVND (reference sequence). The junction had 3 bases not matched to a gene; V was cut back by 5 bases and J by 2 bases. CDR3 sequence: CASSSTGGNQPQHF. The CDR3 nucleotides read TGTGCCAGTAGTTCAACAGGGGGCAATCAGCCCCAGCATTTT.

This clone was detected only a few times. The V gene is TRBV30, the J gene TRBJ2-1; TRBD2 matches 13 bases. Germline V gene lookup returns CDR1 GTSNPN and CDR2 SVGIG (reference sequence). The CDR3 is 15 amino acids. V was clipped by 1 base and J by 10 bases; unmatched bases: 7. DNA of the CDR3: TGTGCCTGGAGTGCCGGACTAGCGGGAGTTAGCGAGCAGTTCTTC. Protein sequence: CAWSAGLAGVSEQFF.

CDR3 loop: CASRREKSWANEQFF. CDR3 sequence (DNA): TGTGCCAGTAGAAGGGAGAAAAGTTGGGCCAATGAGCAGTTCTTC. The V call is TRBV19, the J call TRBJ2-1; perhaps TRBD2 as D (5 bases). The germline V gene encodes CDR1 LNHDA and CDR2 SQIVND (reference sequence). The CDR3 is 15 residues long. V was pared by 6 bases and J by 6 bases, with 18 bases between.

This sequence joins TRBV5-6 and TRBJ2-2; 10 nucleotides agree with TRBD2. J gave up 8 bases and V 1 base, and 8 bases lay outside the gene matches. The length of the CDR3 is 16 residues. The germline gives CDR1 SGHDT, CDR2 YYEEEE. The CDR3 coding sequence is TGTGCCAGCAGCTTGAGGAGCGGGGGGGTCAGAGGGGAGCTGTTTTTT. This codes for CASSLRSGGVRGELFF.

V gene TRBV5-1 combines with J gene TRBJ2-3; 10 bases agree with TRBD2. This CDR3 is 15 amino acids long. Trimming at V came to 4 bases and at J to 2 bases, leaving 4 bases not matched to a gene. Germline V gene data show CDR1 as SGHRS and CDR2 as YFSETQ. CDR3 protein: CASSAGLANTDTQYF. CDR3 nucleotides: TGCGCCAGCAGCGCGGGACTAGCGAACACAGATACGCAGTATTTT.

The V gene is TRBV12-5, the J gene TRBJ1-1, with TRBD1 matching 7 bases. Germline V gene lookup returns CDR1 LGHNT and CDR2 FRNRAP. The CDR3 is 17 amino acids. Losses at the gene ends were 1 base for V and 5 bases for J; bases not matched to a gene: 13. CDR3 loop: CASGLAQGARGRTEAFF. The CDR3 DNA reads TGTGCTAGTGGTTTGGCTCAAGGAGCCAGGGGGAGGACTGAAGCTTTCTTT.

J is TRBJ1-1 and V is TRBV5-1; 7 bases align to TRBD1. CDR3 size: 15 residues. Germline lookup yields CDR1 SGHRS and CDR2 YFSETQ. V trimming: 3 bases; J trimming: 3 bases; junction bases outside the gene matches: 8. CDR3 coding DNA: TGCGCCAGCAGCTCATCACAGGGGCTTGACACTGAAGCTTTCTTT. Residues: CASSSSQGLDTEAFF.

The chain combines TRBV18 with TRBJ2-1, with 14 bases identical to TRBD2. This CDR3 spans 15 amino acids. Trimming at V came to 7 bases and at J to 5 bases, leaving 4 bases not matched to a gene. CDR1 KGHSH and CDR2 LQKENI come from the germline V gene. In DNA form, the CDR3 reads TGTGCCAGCTGCGGACTAGCGGGAGGAAACAATGAGCAGTTCTTC. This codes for CASCGLAGGNNEQFF.